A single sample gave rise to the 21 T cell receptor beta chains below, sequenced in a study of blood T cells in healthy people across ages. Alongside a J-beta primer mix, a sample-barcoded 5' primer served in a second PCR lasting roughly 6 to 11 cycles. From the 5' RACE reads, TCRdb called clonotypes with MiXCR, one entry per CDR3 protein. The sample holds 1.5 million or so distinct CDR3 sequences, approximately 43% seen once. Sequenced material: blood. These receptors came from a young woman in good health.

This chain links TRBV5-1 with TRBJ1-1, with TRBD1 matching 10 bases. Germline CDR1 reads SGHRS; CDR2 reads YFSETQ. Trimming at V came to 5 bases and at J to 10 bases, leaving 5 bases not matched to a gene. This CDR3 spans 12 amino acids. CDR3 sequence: CASRGQGQVAFF. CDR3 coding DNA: TGCGCCAGCAGGGGACAGGGGCAAGTAGCTTTCTTT.

CDR3 region: CASSLAPDRGYEQYF. CDR3 bases: TGCGCCAGCAGCTTGGCCCCGGACAGGGGCTACGAGCAGTACTTC. The chain couples TRBV5-1 to TRBJ2-7; 9 bases are a match to TRBD1. Germline lookup yields CDR1 SGHRS and CDR2 YFSETQ. CDR3 size: 15 residues. The junction had 4 bases not matched to a gene; V was cut back by 0 bases and J by 3 bases.

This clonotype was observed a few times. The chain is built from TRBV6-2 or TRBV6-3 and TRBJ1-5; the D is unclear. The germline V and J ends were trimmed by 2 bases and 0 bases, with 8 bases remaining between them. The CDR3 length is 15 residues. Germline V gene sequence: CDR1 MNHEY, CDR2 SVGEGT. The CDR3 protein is CASSYREYSNQPQHF. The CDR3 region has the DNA TGTGCCAGCAGTTACCGAGAATATAGCAATCAGCCCCAGCATTTT.

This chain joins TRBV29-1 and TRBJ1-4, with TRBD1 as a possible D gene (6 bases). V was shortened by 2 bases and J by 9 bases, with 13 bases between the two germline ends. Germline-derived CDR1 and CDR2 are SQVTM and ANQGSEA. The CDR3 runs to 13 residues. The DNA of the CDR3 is TGCAGCGTTGAACTACCGGGACAACAAAAACTGTTTTTT. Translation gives CSVELPGQQKLFF. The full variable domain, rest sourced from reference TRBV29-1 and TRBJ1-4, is SAVISQKPSRDICQRGTSLTIQCQVDSQVTMMFWYRQQPGQSLTLIATANQGSEATYESGFVIDKFPISRPNLTFSTLTVSNMSPEDSSIYLCSVELPGQQKLFFGSGTQLSVL.

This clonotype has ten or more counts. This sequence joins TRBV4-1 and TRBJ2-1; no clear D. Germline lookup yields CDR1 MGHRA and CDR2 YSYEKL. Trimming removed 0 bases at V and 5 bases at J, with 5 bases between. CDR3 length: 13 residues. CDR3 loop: CASSQDYNNEQFF. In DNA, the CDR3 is TGCGCCAGCAGCCAAGATTACAACAATGAGCAGTTCTTC.

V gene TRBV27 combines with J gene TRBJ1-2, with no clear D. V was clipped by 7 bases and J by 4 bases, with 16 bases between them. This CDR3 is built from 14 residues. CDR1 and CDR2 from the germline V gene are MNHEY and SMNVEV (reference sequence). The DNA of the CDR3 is TGTGCCAGCACCTCGACGGCGGGGAGCTATGGCTACACCTTC. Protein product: CASTSTAGSYGYTF.

The CDR3 DNA sequence: TGCAGTGCTAGAGATAGACAGACAGGGAACCGTGGTTACACCTTC. It translates to CSARDRQTGNRGYTF. The chain joins TRBV20-1 to TRBJ1-2, with 7 bases aligning to TRBD1. CDR3 length equals 15 residues. Trimming took 0 bases from V and 11 from J; bases not matched to a gene: 15. The germline gives CDR1 DFQATT, CDR2 SNEGSKA (reference sequence).

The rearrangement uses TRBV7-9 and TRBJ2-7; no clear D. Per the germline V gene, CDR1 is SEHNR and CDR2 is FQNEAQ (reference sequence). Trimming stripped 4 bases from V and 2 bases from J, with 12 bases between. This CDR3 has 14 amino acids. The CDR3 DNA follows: TGTGCCAGCAGCTCCACTGGGATTCCCTACGAGCAGTACTTC. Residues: CASSSTGIPYEQYF.

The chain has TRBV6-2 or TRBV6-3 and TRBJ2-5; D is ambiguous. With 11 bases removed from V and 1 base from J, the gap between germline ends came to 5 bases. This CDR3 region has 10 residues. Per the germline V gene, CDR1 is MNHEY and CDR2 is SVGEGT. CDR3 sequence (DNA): TGTGCCCCCGCCCAAGAGACCCAGTACTTC. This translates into CAPAQETQYF.

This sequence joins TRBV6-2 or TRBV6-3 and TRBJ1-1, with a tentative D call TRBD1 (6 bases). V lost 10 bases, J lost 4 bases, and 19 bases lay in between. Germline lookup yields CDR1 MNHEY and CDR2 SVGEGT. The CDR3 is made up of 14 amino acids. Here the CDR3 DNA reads TGTGCCACCCACTCCGGGGGGGGCCTCACTGAAGCTTTCTTT. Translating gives CATHSGGGLTEAFF.

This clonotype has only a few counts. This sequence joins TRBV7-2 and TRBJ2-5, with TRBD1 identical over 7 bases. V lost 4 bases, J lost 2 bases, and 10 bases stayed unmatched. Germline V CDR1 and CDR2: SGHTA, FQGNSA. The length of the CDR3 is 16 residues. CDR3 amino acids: CASSYVYRGLQETQYF. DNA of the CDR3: TGTGCCAGCAGCTACGTATACAGGGGATTGCAAGAGACCCAGTACTTC.

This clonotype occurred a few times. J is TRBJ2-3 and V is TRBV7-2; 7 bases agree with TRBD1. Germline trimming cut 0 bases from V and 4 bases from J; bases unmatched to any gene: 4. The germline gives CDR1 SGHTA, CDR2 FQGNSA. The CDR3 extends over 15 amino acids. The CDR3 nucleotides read TGTGCCAGCAGCTTAGCAGGGGGCGAGGCAGATACGCAGTATTTT. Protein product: CASSLAGGEADTQYF.

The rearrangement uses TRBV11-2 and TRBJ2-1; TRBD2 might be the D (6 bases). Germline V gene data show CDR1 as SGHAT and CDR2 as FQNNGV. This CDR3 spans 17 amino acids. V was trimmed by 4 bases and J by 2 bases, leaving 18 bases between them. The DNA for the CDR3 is TGTGCCAGCAGCTGGGGGGTCCTAGCGCCTACCTACAATGAGCAGTTCTTC. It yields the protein CASSWGVLAPTYNEQFF.

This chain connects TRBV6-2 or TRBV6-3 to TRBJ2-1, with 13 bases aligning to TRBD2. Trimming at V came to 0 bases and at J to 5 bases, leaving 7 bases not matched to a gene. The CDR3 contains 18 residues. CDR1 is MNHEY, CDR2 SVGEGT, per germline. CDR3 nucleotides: TGTGCCAGCAGTTACTCACCGGGACTAGCGGGAATAAACAATGAGCAGTTCTTC. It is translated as CASSYSPGLAGINNEQFF.

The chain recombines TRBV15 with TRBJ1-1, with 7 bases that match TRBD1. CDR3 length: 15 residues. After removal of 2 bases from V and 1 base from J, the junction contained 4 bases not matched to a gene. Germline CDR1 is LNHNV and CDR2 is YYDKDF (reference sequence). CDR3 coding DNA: TGTGCCACCAGCAGACGGACAGGCCCGAACACTGAAGCTTTCTTT. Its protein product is CATSRRTGPNTEAFF.

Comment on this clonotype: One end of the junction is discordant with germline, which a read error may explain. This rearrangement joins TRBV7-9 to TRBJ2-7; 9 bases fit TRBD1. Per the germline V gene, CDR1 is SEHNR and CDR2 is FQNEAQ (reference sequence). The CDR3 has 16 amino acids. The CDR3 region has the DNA TGTGCCGGCAGCCGGACAGGGGATTCGAGATCCTACGAGCAGTACTTC. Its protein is CAGSRTGDSRSYEQYF.

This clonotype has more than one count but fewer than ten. The CDR3 protein is CASSEGRVFTDTQYF. DNA of the CDR3: TGTGCCAGCAGTGAGGGGAGGGTCTTCACAGATACGCAGTATTTT. V is TRBV25-1 and J is TRBJ2-3; 7 nucleotides agree with TRBD2. CDR1 is MGHDK and CDR2 is SYGVNS in the germline V gene. CDR3 length: 15 residues. With V trimmed by 3 bases and J by 2 bases, 5 bases remained unmatched.

CDR3 in amino acids: CASSLGRANTQYF. CDR3 DNA: TGTGCCAGCAGCTTAGGTCGAGCTAATACGCAGTATTTT. The chain has TRBV7-2 and TRBJ2-3; D not certain. The V and J ends lost 1 base and 7 bases respectively, with 9 bases between them. Per germline, CDR1 SGHTA and CDR2 FQGNSA. This CDR3 has 13 amino acids. The complete variable domain, with remaining parts taken from reference TRBV7-2 and TRBJ2-3, reads GAGVSQSPSNKVTEKGKDVELRCDPISGHTALYWYRQSLGQGLEFLIYFQGNSAPDKSGLPSDRFSAERTGGSVSTLTIQRTQQEDSAVYLCASSLGRANTQYFGPGTRLTVL.

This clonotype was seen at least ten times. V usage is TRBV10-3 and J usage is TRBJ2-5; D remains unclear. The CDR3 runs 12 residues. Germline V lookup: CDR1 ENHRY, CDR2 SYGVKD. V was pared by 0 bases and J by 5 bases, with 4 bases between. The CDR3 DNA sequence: TGTGCCATCAGTGAGTCCGGGGAGACCCAGTACTTC. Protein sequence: CAISESGETQYF.

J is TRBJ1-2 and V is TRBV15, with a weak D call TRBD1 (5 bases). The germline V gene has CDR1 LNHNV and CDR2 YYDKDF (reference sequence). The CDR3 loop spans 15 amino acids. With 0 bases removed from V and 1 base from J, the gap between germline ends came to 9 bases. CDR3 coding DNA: TGTGCCACCAGCAGAGAACAGGTGGATAACTATGGCTACACCTTC. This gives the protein CATSREQVDNYGYTF.

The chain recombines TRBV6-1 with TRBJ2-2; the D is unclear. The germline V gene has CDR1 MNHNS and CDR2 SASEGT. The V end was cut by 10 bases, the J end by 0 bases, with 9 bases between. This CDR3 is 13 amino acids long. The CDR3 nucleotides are TGTGCCACCCCGGGTGCGAACACCGGGGAGCTGTTTTTT. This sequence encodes CATPGANTGELFF.